The 18 T cell receptor beta chains presented below share a single source sample, sequenced in a study of cytomegalovirus exposure and HLA in healthy donors. PCR used 60 Vbeta primers and 13 Jbeta primers. TCRdb keeps only in-frame clones here, not all; method: immunoSEQ multiplex PCR. The sample includes 150,000 to 200,000 clones, about 79% of them seen just once. The sequencing input was PBMCs. The receptors shown here come from a man aged 45 to 65 in good health and CMV-seropositive.

The genes are TRBV21-1 and TRBJ1-6. TRBV21-1 is a documented pseudogene. This CDR3 has 16 amino acids. The DNA for the CDR3 is TGTGCCAGCAGTACGGAACGGGACTTAGGAAATTCACCCCTCCACTTT. It encodes CASSTERDLGNSPLHF.

This clone turned up a few times. The V gene is TRBV28, the J gene TRBJ2-5; no clear D gene. The germline V gene encodes CDR1 MDHEN and CDR2 SYDVKM. V lost 3 bases, J lost 5 bases, and 10 bases lay in between. The length of the CDR3 is 13 residues. For the CDR3, the DNA is TGTGCCAGCAGTTTCTCCGGTGCGGAGACCCAGTACTTC. Encoded protein: CASSFSGAETQYF.

The V call is TRBV27, the J call TRBJ1-6; TRBD1 is a possible D gene (6 bases). From germline, CDR1 is MNHEY and CDR2 SMNVEV (reference sequence). The CDR3 has 16 amino acids. V lost 7 bases and J 9 bases, leaving 22 bases between the germline ends. Written as DNA, the CDR3 is TGTGCCAGCACCGTTTATAACGGGGGGCTAGCTTCACCCCTCCACTTT. Translating gives CASTVYNGGLASPLHF.

The chain carries TRBV28 and TRBJ1-6; D is ambiguous. CDR1 is MDHEN and CDR2 is SYDVKM in the germline V gene. The CDR3 runs to 14 residues. The V gene lost 4 bases and the J gene lost 6 bases, with 10 bases spanning the gap. This CDR3 reads CASSSAHRNSPLHF. The CDR3 nucleotides are TGTGCCAGCAGTTCTGCACACCGTAATTCACCCCTCCACTTT.

The chain is built from TRBV12-5 and TRBJ1-1; D is unresolved. Trimming took off 6 bases at V and 5 bases at J, with 10 bases between the two ends. Germline CDR1 and CDR2: LGHNT and FRNRAP. This CDR3 comprises 12 residues. The CDR3 protein is CASGVGRTEAFF. The DNA for the CDR3 is TGTGCTAGTGGGGTGGGGAGGACTGAAGCTTTCTTT.

A single count supports this clone. The genes are TRBV10-2 and TRBJ2-1; 9 positions agree with TRBD2. This CDR3 has 16 amino acids. The junction had 4 bases not matched to a gene; V was cut back by 3 bases and J by 1 base. CDR1 and CDR2 (germline): WSHSY, SAAADI. The chain's CDR3 is CASSDTGLASYNEQFF. The DNA for the CDR3 is TGCGCCAGCAGTGACACTGGACTAGCGTCCTACAATGAGCAGTTCTTC.

The chain combines TRBV5-6 with TRBJ2-1, with 9 bases identical to TRBD1. J gave up 2 bases and V 4 bases, and 10 bases lay outside the gene matches. This CDR3 is 17 amino acids long. Germline-derived CDR1 and CDR2 are SGHDT and YYEEEE. The CDR3 reads CASSNWDRVTPYNEQFF. In DNA form, the CDR3 reads TGTGCCAGCAGCAATTGGGACAGGGTAACCCCCTACAATGAGCAGTTCTTC.

The table lists this clone with a few counts. This chain links TRBV7-2 with TRBJ2-3; 12 bases match TRBD2. Germline-derived CDR1 and CDR2 are SGHTA and FQGNSA. V lost 4 bases and J lost 3; bases outside the gene matches: 11. There are 18 residues in the CDR3. The CDR3 coding sequence is TGTGCCAGCAGCTCAACTTCTAGCGGGGGGGCCACGACAGATACGCAGTATTTT. Its protein product is CASSSTSSGGATTDTQYF.

The V and J genes are TRBV6-6 and TRBJ1-4, with TRBD1 matching 11 bases. Germline-derived CDR1 and CDR2 are MNHNY and SVGAGI (reference sequence). This CDR3 has 15 residues. V was clipped by 5 bases and J by 7 bases; unmatched bases: 6. The CDR3 DNA reads TGTGCCAGCAGTCCCGACGGGACAGGGGGTGAAAAACTGTTTTTT. As protein: CASSPDGTGGEKLFF.

This clone was observed at least ten times. The chain recombines TRBV7-9 with TRBJ2-2; D might be TRBD1 (6 bases). V was trimmed by 0 bases and J by 5 bases, leaving 10 bases between them. Germline V gene sequence: CDR1 SEHNR, CDR2 FQNEAQ (reference sequence). The CDR3 spans 15 residues. In nucleotides, the CDR3 is TGTGCCAGCAGCTTAGCGAGAGGGACAACCGGGGAGCTGTTTTTT. Amino acid sequence: CASSLARGTTGELFF.

The V gene is TRBV9, the J gene TRBJ1-2; TRBD1 agrees at 12 bases. The CDR3 is made up of 18 amino acids. J lost 2 bases, V lost 0 bases, and 8 bases had no gene match. The germline gives CDR1 SGDLS, CDR2 YYNGEE. CDR3 sequence reads: CASSVDSGTGGRNYGYTF. CDR3 sequence (DNA): TGTGCCAGCAGCGTAGATAGTGGGACAGGGGGCCGGAACTATGGCTACACCTTC.

This rearrangement joins TRBV2 to TRBJ2-5; weak D call: TRBD2 (6 bases). Per germline, CDR1 SNHLY and CDR2 FYNNEI. The CDR3 length is 15 residues. V was clipped by 6 bases and J by 2 bases, with 16 bases between them. CDR3 DNA: TGTGCCAGCAGAGACGAGGGACTGAGACAAGAGACCCAGTACTTC. It is translated as CASRDEGLRQETQYF.

The gene calls are TRBV6-1 and TRBJ1-3; TRBD1 agrees at 9 bases. CDR1 and CDR2 from the germline V gene are MNHNS and SASEGT. Losses at the gene ends were 5 bases for V and 7 bases for J; bases not matched to a gene: 6. CDR3 length equals 14 residues. The CDR3 sequence is CASSSRDRVNTIYF. DNA for the CDR3: TGTGCCAGCAGTTCCCGGGACAGGGTGAACACCATATATTTT.

The chain employs TRBV5-1 and TRBJ2-1; TRBD2 matches at 11 bases. The V segment lost 0 bases and the J segment 4 bases; nucleotides outside the gene matches: 12. The CDR3 is 19 amino acids. The germline V gene encodes CDR1 SGHRS and CDR2 YFSETQ. The CDR3 sequence is CASSLVGLAGGAGYNEQFF. CDR3 sequence (DNA): TGCGCCAGCAGCTTGGTTGGGCTAGCGGGAGGAGCCGGGTACAATGAGCAGTTCTTC.

The V call is TRBV5-4, the J call TRBJ2-1; D possibly corresponds to TRBD2 (8 bases). V was shortened by 4 bases and J by 9 bases, with 23 bases between the two germline ends. This CDR3 is 16 amino acids long. Germline V gene data show CDR1 as SGHNT and CDR2 as YYREEE (reference sequence). CDR3 nucleotides: TGTGCCAGCAGCCCGGGGGGGGGACAGCAAAAGACTGAGCAGTTCTTC. This translates into CASSPGGGQQKTEQFF.

The sample holds many counts of this clone. The V and J genes are TRBV5-4 and TRBJ1-5; 7 positions agree with TRBD1. CDR3 length: 13 amino acids. CDR1 is SGHNT and CDR2 is YYREEE in the germline V gene (reference sequence). The V segment lost 4 bases and the J segment 5 bases; nucleotides outside the gene matches: 3. CDR3 in DNA: TGTGCCAGCAGCCGAACAGGGGATCAGCCCCAGCATTTT. Amino acid sequence: CASSRTGDQPQHF.

The CDR3 loop is CASMTSHGELFF. DNA of the CDR3: TGTGCCAGCATGACTAGCCACGGGGAGCTGTTTTTT. The rearrangement joins TRBV11-1 to TRBJ2-2, with 7 bases fitting TRBD2. Germline V gene lookup returns CDR1 SGHAT and CDR2 FQDESV (reference sequence). J was trimmed by 7 bases and V by 7 bases; bases with no gene match: 3. The CDR3 consists of 12 residues. Full variable domain (missing parts from reference TRBV11-1 and TRBJ2-2): EAEVAQSPRYKITEKSQAVAFWCDPISGHATLYWYRQILGQGPELLVQFQDESVVDDSQLPKDRFSAERLKGVDSTLKIQPAELGDSAMYLCASMTSHGELFFGEGSRLTVL.

This rearrangement joins TRBV19 to TRBJ1-5; no firm D call. Trimming took 6 bases from V and 0 from J, leaving 12 bases between them. The CDR3 totals 15 residues. Germline-derived CDR1 and CDR2 are LNHDA and SQIVND (reference sequence). Here the CDR3 reads CASRVQFYSNQPQHF. CDR3 DNA: TGTGCCAGTAGGGTACAATTTTATAGCAATCAGCCCCAGCATTTT.